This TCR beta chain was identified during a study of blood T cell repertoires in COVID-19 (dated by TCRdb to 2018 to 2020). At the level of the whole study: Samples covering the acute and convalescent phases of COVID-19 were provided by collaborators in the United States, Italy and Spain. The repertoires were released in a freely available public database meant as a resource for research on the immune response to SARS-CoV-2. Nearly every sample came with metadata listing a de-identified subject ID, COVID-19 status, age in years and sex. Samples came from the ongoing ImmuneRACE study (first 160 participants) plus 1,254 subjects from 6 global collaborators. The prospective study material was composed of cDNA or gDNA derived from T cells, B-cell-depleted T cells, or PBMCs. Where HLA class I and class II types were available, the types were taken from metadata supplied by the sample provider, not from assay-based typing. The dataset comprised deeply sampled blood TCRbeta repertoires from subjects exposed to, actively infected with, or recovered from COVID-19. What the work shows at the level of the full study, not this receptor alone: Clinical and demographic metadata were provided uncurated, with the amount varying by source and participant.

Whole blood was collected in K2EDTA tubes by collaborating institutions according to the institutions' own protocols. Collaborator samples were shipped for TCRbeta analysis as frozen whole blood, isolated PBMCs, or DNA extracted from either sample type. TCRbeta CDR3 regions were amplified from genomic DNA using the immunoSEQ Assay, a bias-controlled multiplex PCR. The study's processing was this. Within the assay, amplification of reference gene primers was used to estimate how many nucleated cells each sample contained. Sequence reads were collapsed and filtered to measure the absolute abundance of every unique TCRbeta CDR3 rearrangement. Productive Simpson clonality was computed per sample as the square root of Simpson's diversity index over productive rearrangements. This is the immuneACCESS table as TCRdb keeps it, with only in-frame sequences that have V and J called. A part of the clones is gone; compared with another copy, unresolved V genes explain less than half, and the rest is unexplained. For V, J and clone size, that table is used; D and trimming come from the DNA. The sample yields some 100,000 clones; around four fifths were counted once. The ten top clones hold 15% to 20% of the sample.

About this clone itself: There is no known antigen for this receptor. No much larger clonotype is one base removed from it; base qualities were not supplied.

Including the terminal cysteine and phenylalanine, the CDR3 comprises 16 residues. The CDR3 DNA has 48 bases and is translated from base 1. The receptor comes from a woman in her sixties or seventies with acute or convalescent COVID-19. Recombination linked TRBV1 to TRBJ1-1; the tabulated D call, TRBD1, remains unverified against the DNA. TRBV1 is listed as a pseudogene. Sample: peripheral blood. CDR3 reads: CTSSHPARAANTEAFF. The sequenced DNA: TGCACCAGCAGCCACCCCGCCAGGGCGGCGAACACTGAAGCTTTCTTT.